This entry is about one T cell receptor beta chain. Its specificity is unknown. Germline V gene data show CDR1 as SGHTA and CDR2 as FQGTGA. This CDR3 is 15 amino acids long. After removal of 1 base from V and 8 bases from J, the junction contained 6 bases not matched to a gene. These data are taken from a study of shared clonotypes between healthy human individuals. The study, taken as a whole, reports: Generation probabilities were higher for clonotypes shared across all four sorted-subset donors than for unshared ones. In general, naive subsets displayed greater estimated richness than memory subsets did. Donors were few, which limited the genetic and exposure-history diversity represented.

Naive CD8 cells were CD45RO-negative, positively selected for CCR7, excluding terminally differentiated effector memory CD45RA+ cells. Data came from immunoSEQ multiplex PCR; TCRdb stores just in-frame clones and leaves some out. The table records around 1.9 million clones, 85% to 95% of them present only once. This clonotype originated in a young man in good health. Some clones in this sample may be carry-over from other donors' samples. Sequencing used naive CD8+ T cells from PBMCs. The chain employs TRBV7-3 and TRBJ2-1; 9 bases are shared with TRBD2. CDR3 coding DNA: TGTGCCAGCAGCTTAAGCCTAGCGGGATATGATGAGCAGTTCTTC. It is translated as CASSLSLAGYDEQFF.